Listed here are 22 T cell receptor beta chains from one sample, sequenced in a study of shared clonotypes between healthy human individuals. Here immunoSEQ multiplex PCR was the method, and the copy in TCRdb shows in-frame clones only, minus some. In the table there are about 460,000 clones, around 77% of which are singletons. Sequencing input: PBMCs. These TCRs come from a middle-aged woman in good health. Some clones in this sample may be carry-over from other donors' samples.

This CDR3 is CASSGTGLRYNEQFF. The CDR3 DNA reads as TGCGCCAGCAGCGGAACAGGGTTGCGTTACAATGAGCAGTTCTTC. The chain employs TRBV5-1 and TRBJ2-1; D possibly corresponds to TRBD1 (6 bases). CDR3 size: 15 residues. Germline lookup yields CDR1 SGHRS and CDR2 YFSETQ. Trimming stripped 4 bases from V and 4 bases from J, with 15 bases between.

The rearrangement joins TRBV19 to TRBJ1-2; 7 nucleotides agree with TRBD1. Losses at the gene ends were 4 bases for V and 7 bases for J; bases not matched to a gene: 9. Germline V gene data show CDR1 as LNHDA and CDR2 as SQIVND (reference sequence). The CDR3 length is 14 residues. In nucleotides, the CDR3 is TGTGCCAGTAGTACCGACAGGGTTCGAGTTGGCTACACCTTC. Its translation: CASSTDRVRVGYTF. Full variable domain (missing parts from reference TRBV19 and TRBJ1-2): DGGITQSPKYLFRKEGQNVTLSCEQNLNHDAMYWYRQDPGQGLRLIYYSQIVNDFQKGDIAEGYSVSREKKESFPLTVTSAQKNPTAFYLCASSTDRVRVGYTFGSGTRLTVV.

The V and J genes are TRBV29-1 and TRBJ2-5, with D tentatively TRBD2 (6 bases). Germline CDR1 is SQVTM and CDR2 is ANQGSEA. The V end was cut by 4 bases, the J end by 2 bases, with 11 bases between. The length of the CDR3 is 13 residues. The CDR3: CSVAEGTQETQYF. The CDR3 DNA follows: TGCAGCGTTGCGGAGGGGACTCAAGAGACCCAGTACTTC.

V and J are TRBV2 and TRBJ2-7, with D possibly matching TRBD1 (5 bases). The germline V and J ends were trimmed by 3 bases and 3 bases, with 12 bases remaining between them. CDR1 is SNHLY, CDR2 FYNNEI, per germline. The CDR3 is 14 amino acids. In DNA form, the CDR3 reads TGTGCCAGCAGTGATCCAGGGTTGGGCTACGAGCAGTACTTC. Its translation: CASSDPGLGYEQYF.

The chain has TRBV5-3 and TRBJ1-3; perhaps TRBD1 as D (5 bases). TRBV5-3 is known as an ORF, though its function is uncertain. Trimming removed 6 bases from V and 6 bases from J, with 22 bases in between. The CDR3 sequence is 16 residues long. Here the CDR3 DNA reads TGTGCCAGAACCCATAAAGGGCGACAGAGGGTAAACACCATATATTTT. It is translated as CARTHKGRQRVNTIYF.

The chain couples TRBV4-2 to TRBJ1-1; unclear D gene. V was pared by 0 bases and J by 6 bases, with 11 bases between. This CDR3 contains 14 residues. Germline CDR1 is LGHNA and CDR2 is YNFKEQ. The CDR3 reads CASSQEGRRAEAFF. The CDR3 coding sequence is TGTGCCAGCAGCCAAGAAGGTCGCCGGGCTGAAGCTTTCTTT.

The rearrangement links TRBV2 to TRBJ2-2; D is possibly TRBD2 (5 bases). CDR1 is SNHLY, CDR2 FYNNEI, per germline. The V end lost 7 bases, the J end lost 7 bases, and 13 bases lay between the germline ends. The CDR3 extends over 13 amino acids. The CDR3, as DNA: TGTGCCAGCACCCGAGCCGGGGTCGGGGAGCTGTTTTTT. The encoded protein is CASTRAGVGELFF.

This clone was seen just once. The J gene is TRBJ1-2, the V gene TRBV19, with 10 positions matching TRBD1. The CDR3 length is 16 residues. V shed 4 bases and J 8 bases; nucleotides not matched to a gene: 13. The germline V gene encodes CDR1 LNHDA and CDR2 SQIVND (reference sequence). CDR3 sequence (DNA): TGTGCCAGTAGTACCGGGACAGGGGCTAGTATTGTCGGCTACACCTTC. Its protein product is CASSTGTGASIVGYTF.

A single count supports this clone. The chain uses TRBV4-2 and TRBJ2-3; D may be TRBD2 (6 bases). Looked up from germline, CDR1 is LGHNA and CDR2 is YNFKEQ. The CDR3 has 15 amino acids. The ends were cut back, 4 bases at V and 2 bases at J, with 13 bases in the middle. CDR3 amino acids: CASSPRGSPTDTQYF. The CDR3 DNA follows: TGTGCCAGCAGCCCCCGGGGGAGTCCCACAGATACGCAGTATTTT.

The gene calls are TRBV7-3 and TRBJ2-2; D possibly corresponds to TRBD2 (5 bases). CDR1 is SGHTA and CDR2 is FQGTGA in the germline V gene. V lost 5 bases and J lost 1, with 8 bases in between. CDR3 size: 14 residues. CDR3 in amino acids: CASSPGGNTGELFF. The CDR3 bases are TGTGCCAGCAGCCCTGGAGGGAACACCGGGGAGCTGTTTTTT. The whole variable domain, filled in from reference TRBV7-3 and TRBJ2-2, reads GAGVSQTPSNKVTEKGKYVELRCDPISGHTALYWYRQSLGQGPEFLIYFQGTGAADDSGLPNDRFFAVRPEGSVSTLKIQRTERGDSAVYLCASSPGGNTGELFFGEGSRLTVL.

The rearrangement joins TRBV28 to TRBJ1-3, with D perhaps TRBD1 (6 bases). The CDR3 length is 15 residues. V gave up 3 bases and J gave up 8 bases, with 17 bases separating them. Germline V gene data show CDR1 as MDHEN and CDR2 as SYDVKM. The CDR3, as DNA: TGTGCCAGCAGTTTGTTGGACAGCCGGGCGGACACCATATATTTT. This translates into CASSLLDSRADTIYF.

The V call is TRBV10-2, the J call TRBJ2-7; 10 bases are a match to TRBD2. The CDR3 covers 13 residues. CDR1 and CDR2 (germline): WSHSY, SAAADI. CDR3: CGSGVAGGYEQYF. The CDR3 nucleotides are TGCGGCTCCGGGGTAGCGGGAGGCTACGAGCAGTACTTC.

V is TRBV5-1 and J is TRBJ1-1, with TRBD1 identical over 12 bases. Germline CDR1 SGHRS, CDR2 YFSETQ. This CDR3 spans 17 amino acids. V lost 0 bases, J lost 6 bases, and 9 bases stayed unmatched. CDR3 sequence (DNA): TGCGCCAGCAGCTTGGTCGGGACAGGGGGCGCAGGTGCTGAAGCTTTCTTT. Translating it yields CASSLVGTGGAGAEAFF.

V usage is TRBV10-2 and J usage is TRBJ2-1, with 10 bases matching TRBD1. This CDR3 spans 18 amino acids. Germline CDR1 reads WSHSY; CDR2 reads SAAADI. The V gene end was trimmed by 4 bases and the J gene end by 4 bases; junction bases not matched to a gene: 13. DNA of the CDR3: TGCGCCAGCAGTGGATCCGGGACAGGGGCCCGGGCTTACAATGAGCAGTTCTTC. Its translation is CASSGSGTGARAYNEQFF.

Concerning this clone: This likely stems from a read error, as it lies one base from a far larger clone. The CDR3 sequence is CSVNGDGGGNYGYTF. CDR3 nucleotide sequence: TGCAGCGTTAATGGGGACGGCGGGGGTAACTATGGCTACACCTTC. This rearrangement joins TRBV29-1 to TRBJ1-2; tentatively, D is TRBD1 (5 bases). CDR1 and CDR2 from the germline V gene are SQVTM and ANQGSEA. Trimming left V 5 bases short and J 1 base short, with 17 bases between. The length of the CDR3 is 15 residues. Full variable domain (remainder filled in from reference TRBV29-1 and TRBJ1-2): SAVISQKPSRDICQRGTSLTIQCQVDSQVTMMFWYRQQPGQSLTLIATANQGSEATYESGFVIDKFPISRPNLTFSTLTVSNMSPEDSSIYLCSVNGDGGGNYGYTFGSGTRLTVV.

DNA of the CDR3: TGCGCCAGCAGCTCTAGCAGGGGGACTGGGGCCAACGTCCTGACTTTC. Its protein product is CASSSSRGTGANVLTF. The chain is built from TRBV4-3 and TRBJ2-6, with 7 nucleotides matching TRBD1. The CDR3 consists of 16 residues. After removal of 5 bases from V and 2 bases from J, the junction contained 6 bases not matched to a gene. The germline gives CDR1 LGHNA, CDR2 YSLEER.

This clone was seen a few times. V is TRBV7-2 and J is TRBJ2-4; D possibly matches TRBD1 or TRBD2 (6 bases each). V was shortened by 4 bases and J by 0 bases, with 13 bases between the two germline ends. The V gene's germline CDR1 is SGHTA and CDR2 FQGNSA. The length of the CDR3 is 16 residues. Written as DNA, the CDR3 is TGTGCCAGCAGCTCACGAGGGGGAGGAGCCAAAAACATTCAGTACTTC. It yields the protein CASSSRGGGAKNIQYF.

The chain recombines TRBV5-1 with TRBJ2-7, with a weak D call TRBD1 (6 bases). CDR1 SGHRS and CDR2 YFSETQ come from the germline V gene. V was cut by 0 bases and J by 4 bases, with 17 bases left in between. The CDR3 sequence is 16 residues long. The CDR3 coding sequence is TGCGCCAGCAGCTTGGGGGGGACACCTAGCAGGTACGAGCAGTACTTC. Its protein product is CASSLGGTPSRYEQYF.

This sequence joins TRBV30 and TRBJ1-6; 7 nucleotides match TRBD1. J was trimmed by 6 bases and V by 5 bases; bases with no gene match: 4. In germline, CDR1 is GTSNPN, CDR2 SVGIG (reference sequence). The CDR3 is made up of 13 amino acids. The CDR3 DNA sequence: TGTGCCTGGCGGGGACAGTTTAATTCACCCCTCCACTTT. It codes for CAWRGQFNSPLHF.

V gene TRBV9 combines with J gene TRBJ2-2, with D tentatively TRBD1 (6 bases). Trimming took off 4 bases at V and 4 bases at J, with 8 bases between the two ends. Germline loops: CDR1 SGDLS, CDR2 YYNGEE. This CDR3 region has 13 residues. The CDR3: CASSYRVTGELFF. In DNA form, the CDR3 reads TGTGCCAGCAGCTACAGGGTCACCGGGGAGCTGTTTTTT.

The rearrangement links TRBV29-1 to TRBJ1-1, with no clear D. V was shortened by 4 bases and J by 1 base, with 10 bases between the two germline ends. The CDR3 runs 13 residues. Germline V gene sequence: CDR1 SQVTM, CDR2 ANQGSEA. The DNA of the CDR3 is TGCAGCGTTGTGGCACGGTGGAACACTGAAGCTTTCTTT. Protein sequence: CSVVARWNTEAFF.

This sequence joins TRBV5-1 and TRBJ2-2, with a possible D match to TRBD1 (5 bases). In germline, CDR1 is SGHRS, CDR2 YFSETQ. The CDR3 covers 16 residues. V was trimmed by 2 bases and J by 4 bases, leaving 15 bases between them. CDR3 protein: CASSFGSGPSTGELFF. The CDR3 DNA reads TGCGCCAGCAGCTTCGGGTCAGGGCCCAGCACCGGGGAGCTGTTTTTT.